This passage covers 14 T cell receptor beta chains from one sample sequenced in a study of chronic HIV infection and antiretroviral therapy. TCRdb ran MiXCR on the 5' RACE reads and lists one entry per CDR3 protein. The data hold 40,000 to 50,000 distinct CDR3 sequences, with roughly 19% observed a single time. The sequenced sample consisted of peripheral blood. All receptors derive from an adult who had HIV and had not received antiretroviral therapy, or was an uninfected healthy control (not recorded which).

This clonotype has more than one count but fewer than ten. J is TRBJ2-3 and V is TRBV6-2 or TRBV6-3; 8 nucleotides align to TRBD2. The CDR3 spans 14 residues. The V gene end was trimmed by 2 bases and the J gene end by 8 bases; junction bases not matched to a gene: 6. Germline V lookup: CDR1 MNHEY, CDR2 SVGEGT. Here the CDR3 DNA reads TGTGCCAGCAGTTACCCTCAAAGCGGGGGTACGCAGTATTTT. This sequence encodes CASSYPQSGGTQYF.

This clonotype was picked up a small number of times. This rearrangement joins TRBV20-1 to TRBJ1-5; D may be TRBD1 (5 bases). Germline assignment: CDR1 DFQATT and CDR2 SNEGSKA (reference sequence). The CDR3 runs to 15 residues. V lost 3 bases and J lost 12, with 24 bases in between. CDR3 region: CSARTRGGAEFYQHF. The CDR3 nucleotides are TGCAGTGCTAGGACGAGGGGCGGGGCCGAATTCTACCAGCATTTT.

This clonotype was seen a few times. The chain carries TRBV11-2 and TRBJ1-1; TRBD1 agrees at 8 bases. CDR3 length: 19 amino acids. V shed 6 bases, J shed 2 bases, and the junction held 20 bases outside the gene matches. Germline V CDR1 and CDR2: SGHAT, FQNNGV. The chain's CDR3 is CASSRSPYRGETKNTEAFF. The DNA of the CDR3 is TGTGCCAGCAGTCGGAGCCCCTACAGGGGGGAAACGAAAAACACTGAAGCTTTCTTT.

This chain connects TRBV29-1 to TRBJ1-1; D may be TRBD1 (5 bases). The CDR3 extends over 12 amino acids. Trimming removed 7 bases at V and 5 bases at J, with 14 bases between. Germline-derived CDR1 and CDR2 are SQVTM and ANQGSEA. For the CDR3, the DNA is TGCAGCGCCTTAACCCAGGGAACTGAAGCTTTCTTT. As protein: CSALTQGTEAFF.

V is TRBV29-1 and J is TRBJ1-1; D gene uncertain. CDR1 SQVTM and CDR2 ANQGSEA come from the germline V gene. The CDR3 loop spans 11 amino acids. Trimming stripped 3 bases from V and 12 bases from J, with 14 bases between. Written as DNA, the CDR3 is TGCAGCGTTGAGCCGGACCTTGTAACTTTCTTT. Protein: CSVEPDLVTFF.

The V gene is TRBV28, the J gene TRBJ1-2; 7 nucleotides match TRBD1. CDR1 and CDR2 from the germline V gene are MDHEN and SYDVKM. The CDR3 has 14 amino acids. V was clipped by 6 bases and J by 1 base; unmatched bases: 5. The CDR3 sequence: CASSLGQLNYGYTF. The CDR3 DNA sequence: TGTGCCAGCAGCTTGGGACAGCTTAACTATGGCTACACCTTC.

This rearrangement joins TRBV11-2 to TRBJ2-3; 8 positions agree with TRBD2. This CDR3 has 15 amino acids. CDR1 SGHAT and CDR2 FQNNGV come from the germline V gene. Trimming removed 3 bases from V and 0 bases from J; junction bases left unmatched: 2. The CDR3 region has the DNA TGTGCCAGCAGCTTTGAGCGGGGGAGCACAGATACGCAGTATTTT. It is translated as CASSFERGSTDTQYF.

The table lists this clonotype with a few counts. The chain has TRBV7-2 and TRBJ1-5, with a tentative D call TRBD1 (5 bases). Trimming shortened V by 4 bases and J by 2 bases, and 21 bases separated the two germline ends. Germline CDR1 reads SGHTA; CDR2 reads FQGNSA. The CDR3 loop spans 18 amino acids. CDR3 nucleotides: TGTGCCAGCAGCTCGTCTCCCGGGACGGTGGCTGGCAATCAGCCCCAGCATTTT. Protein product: CASSSSPGTVAGNQPQHF.

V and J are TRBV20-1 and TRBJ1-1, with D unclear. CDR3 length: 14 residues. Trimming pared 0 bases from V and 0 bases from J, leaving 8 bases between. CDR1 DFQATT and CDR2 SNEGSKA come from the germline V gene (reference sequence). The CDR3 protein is CSARDPNLNTEAFF. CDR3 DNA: TGCAGTGCTAGAGATCCCAATTTGAACACTGAAGCTTTCTTT.

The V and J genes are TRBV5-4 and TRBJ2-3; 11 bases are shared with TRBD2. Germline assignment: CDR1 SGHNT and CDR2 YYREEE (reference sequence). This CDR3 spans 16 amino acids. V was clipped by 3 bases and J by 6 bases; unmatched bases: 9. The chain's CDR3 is CASSWGLAETGDTQYF. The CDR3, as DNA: TGTGCCAGCAGCTGGGGACTAGCGGAAACGGGGGATACGCAGTATTTT.

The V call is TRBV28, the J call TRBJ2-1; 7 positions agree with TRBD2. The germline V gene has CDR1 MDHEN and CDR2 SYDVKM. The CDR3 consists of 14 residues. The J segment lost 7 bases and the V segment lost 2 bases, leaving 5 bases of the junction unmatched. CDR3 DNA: TGTGCCAGCAGTTTAGGCGGGAGCAAAAATGAGCAGTTCTTC. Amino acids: CASSLGGSKNEQFF.

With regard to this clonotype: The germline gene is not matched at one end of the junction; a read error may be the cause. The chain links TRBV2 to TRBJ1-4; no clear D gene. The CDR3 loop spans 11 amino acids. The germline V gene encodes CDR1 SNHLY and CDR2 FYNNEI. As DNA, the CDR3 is TGTGCCAGCAGTGCGAGGCCTACTCCCATTTTT. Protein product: CASSARPTPIF.

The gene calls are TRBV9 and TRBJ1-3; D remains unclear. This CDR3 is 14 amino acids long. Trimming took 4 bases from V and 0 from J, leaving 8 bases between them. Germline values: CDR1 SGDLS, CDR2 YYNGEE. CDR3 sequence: CASSSHHSGNTIYF. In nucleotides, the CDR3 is TGTGCCAGCAGCTCCCACCACTCTGGAAACACCATATATTTT.

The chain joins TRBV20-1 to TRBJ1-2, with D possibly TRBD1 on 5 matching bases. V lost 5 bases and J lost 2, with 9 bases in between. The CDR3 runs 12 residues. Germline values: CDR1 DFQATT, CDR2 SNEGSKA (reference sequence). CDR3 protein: CSASTENYGYTF. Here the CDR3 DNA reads TGCAGTGCTTCGACAGAAAACTATGGCTACACCTTC.